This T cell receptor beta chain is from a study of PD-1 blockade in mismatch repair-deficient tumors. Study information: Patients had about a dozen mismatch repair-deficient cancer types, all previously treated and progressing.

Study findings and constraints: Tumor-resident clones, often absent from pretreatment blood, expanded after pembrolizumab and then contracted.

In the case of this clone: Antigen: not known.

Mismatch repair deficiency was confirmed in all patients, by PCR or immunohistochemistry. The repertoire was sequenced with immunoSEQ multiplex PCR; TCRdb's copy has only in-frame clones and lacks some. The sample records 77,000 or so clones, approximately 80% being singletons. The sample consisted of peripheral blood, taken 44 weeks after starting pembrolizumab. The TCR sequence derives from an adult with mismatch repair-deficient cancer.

The CDR3 nucleotides are TGTGCCAGCAGCTCCGGACTTACAGATACGCAGTATTTT. Translated, it gives CASSSGLTDTQYF. The gene calls are TRBV13 and TRBJ2-3, with D possibly TRBD2 on 5 matching bases. The CDR3 spans 13 residues. Germline CDR1 reads PRHDT; CDR2 reads FYEKMQ (reference sequence). Trimming cost V 4 bases and J 3 bases, with 8 bases left between them.